These T cell receptor beta chains were read from a single sample in a study of T cells after somatic rescue of genetic block. The repertoire was sequenced with immunoSEQ multiplex PCR; TCRdb's copy has only in-frame clones and lacks some. The profile shows 85,000 to 100,000 clones, around 90% of them singletons. Sequenced input: peripheral blood mononuclear cells (PBMCs). These receptors all come from a young woman. The CDR3 runs from the conserved cysteine through the conserved F or W. D genes are given only for firm matches. Size values are once, few and many counts, or a class for expanded clones, and some rows have none.

j_call,v_call,d_call,clone_size,cdr3_aa,cdr3_nt
TRBJ1-1,TRBV15,-,once,CATSRDPEITEAFF,TGTGCCACCAGCAGAGACCCAGAAATCACTGAAGCTTTCTTT
TRBJ2-3,TRBV2,TRBD2,few,CASTTPRVAGDTQYF,TGTGCCAGCACCACCCCTCGGGTAGCGGGAGATACGCAGTATTTT
TRBJ1-3,TRBV28,-,-,CASSRADSGNTIYF,TGTGCCAGCAGCAGAGCAGACTCTGGAAACACCATATATTTT
TRBJ2-2,TRBV5-6,-,-,CASSFGGGGTGELFF,TGTGCCAGCAGCTTTGGGGGCGGCGGCACCGGGGAGCTGTTTTTT
TRBJ1-2,TRBV11-3,-,-,CASSTGSSGGYTF,TGTGCCAGCAGTACCGGGTCGTCGGGCGGCTACACCTTC
TRBJ2-1,TRBV2,-,-,CAARVYSNEQFF,TGTGCCGCTCGGGTGTACAGCAATGAGCAGTTCTTC
TRBJ1-2,TRBV27,-,-,CASSLIGTLANYGYTF,TGTGCCAGCAGTTTAATCGGGACACTGGCTAACTATGGCTACACCTTC
TRBJ2-5,TRBV5-6,-,-,CASSLGQGKAQYF,TGTGCCAGCAGCTTGGGGCAAGGAAAGGCCCAGTACTTC
TRBJ2-5,TRBV5-1,-,-,CASSFQETQYF,TGCGCCAGCAGCTTCCAAGAGACCCAGTACTTC
TRBJ2-7,TRBV29-1,-,-,CSVEATLQDEQYF,TGCAGCGTTGAAGCTACCCTACAGGACGAGCAGTACTTC
TRBJ1-1,TRBV28,-,-,CAFGSPGTEAFF,TGTGCCTTTGGATCCCCGGGCACTGAAGCTTTCTTT
TRBJ1-1,TRBV6-6,-,-,CASSGQGNTEAFF,TGTGCCAGCAGTGGCCAGGGGAACACTGAAGCTTTCTTT
TRBJ1-1,TRBV11-3,-,-,CASSLARGNTEAFF,TGTGCCAGCAGCTTAGCCAGGGGGAACACTGAAGCTTTCTTT
TRBJ1-2,TRBV28,-,-,CASSFREHYTF,TGTGCCAGCAGTTTTCGGGAACACTACACCTTC
TRBJ2-7,TRBV28,-,-,CASSLPDGAYEQYF,TGTGCCAGCAGTTTACCGGACGGGGCCTACGAGCAGTACTTC
TRBJ1-4,TRBV18,TRBD1,-,CASSPRAEGAGEKLFF,TGTGCCAGCTCACCACGGGCGGAGGGGGCCGGTGAAAAACTGTTTTTT
TRBJ1-6,TRBV15,-,-,CATSRDVINSPLHF,TGTGCCACCAGCAGAGATGTTATCAATTCACCCCTCCACTTT
TRBJ2-2,TRBV15,-,-,CATSLGFGTGELFF,TGTGCCACCAGCCTTGGGTTCGGCACCGGGGAGCTGTTTTTT
TRBJ2-7,TRBV7-9,-,-,CASSLAYGRGAASSYEQYF,TGTGCCAGCAGCTTAGCGTACGGCAGGGGGGCCGCTTCGTCCTACGAGCAGTACTTC
TRBJ1-5,TRBV30,-,-,CAWSPRTDLPRGNQPQHF,TGTGCCTGGAGTCCCCGGACAGACCTACCGAGGGGCAATCAGCCCCAGCATTTT
TRBJ2-7,TRBV11-3,-,once,CASSLRQGLYEQYF,TGTGCCAGCAGCTTACGGCAGGGACTCTACGAGCAGTACTTC
TRBJ2-1,TRBV4-3,-,-,CASSQGNYNNEQFF,TGCGCCAGCAGCCAAGGTAACTACAACAATGAGCAGTTCTTC
TRBJ2-1,TRBV5-1,-,-,CASREAGPYNEQFF,TGCGCCAGCAGAGAAGCGGGCCCCTACAATGAGCAGTTCTTC
TRBJ1-2,TRBV29-1,-,-,CSVTDGYGYTF,TGCAGCGTTACGGACGGCTATGGCTACACCTTC
TRBJ1-1,TRBV19,TRBD1,-,CASSIRQGTGTEAFF,TGTGCCAGTAGTATAAGACAGGGGACGGGCACTGAAGCTTTCTTT
TRBJ1-3,TRBV19,TRBD1,-,CASSSGTVFLSGNTIYF,TGTGCCAGTAGTTCGGGGACAGTTTTTCTCTCTGGAAACACCATATATTTT
TRBJ2-7,TRBV5-1,TRBD1,-,CASRKEPPPGGYEQYF,TGCGCCAGCAGGAAGGAACCTCCCCCAGGGGGCTACGAGCAGTACTTC
TRBJ2-7,TRBV11-3,TRBD2,-,CASSRGGLAGDFDEQYF,TGTGCCAGCAGCCGGGGGGGCCTAGCGGGAGATTTCGACGAGCAGTACTTC
TRBJ1-1,TRBV27,-,-,CASRRPGTHLTEAFF,TGTGCCTCCCGCCGTCCCGGGACCCATCTCACTGAAGCTTTCTTT
TRBJ1-4,TRBV11-1,-,once,CASSQTRIMGEKLFF,TGTGCCAGCAGCCAGACCAGGATTATGGGCGAAAAACTGTTTTTT
TRBJ2-2,TRBV6-1,-,-,CASSDLLVGLTGELFF,TGTGCCAGCAGTGACTTATTGGTTGGCCTTACCGGGGAGCTGTTTTTT
TRBJ2-3,TRBV19,-,-,CASSIPQGRTDTQYF,TGTGCCAGTAGTATCCCTCAGGGTCGGACAGATACGCAGTATTTT
TRBJ2-1,TRBV9,-,-,CASSVDRTYNEQFF,TGTGCCAGCAGCGTAGATAGGACCTACAATGAGCAGTTCTTC
TRBJ2-7,TRBV5-4,-,-,CASSHGQPTSYEQYF,TGTGCCAGCAGCCACGGCCAGCCGACCTCCTACGAGCAGTACTTC
TRBJ1-2,TRBV5-5,-,-,CASSLERDYGYTF,TGTGCCAGCAGCTTGGAAAGGGACTATGGCTACACCTTC
TRBJ2-3,TRBV25-1,TRBD2,-,CASSDPETSWDTQYF,TGTGCCAGCAGTGATCCCGAGACTAGCTGGGATACGCAGTATTTT
TRBJ2-1,TRBV5-6,TRBD2,-,CASSTEPGTRSYNEQFF,TGTGCCAGCAGCACCGAACCTGGGACTAGATCATACAATGAGCAGTTCTTC
TRBJ1-4,TRBV25-1,TRBD1,-,CASSDDRGTNEKLFF,TGTGCCAGCAGTGACGACAGGGGGACTAATGAAAAACTGTTTTTT
TRBJ2-1,TRBV5-4,-,-,CASSLDPTGTYNEQFF,TGTGCCAGCAGCTTGGATCCGACTGGGACCTACAATGAGCAGTTCTTC
TRBJ2-5,TRBV30,TRBD2,-,CAWSVGSGMGKWETQYF,TGTGCCTGGAGTGTGGGTAGCGGGATGGGCAAATGGGAGACCCAGTACTTC
TRBJ1-1,TRBV7-2,-,-,CASSWTGNTEAFF,TGTGCCAGCAGCTGGACGGGGAACACTGAAGCTTTCTTT
TRBJ1-2,TRBV2,-,few,CASSPGDHSGYTF,TGTGCCAGCAGTCCCGGTGACCACAGTGGCTACACCTTC
TRBJ2-5,TRBV7-9,-,-,CASSALAPETQYF,TGTGCCAGCAGCGCCCTAGCTCCAGAGACCCAGTACTTC
TRBJ2-3,TRBV5-1,TRBD2,-,CASREASGTDTQYF,TGCGCCAGCAGAGAGGCTAGCGGGACAGATACGCAGTATTTT
TRBJ2-5,TRBV5-1,TRBD2,-,CASSALAGGMGQETQYF,TGCGCCAGCAGCGCCCTGGCGGGGGGGATGGGGCAAGAGACCCAGTACTTC
TRBJ1-3,TRBV29-1,-,-,CSALDGGNTIYF,TGCAGCGCCCTGGACGGCGGAAACACCATATATTTT
TRBJ1-1,TRBV28,TRBD1,-,CASSLFGDRVNTEAFF,TGTGCCAGCAGTTTATTCGGGGACAGGGTGAACACTGAAGCCTTCTTT
TRBJ2-1,TRBV5-6,TRBD2,-,CASNLGLAGPYNEQFF,TGTGCCAGCAACCTCGGACTAGCGGGACCCTACAATGAGCAGTTCTTC
TRBJ2-1,TRBV19,-,-,CAALSYRNNEQFF,TGTGCCGCCCTCTCCTATAGAAACAATGAGCAGTTCTTC